What follows describes a single T cell receptor (beta chain). This record belongs to a study of blood T cell repertoires in COVID-19. Study-level information: The study drew acute and convalescent COVID-19 samples from the United States, Italy and Spain. T cells, B-cell-depleted T cells, or PBMCs supplied cDNA or gDNA.

As originally analysed: Estimates of nucleated cell counts were drawn from the amplification of reference gene primers. Clones were sequenced by immunoSEQ multiplex PCR, and TCRdb holds only the in-frame ones, with some missing. The DNA gave D and trimming, while V, J and clone size come from that table. The table has 200,000 to 250,000 clones, 70% to 90% seen once; the top ten hold about 3.1%. The germline V gene has CDR1 SGHRS and CDR2 YFSETQ. The junction had 3 bases not matched to a gene; V was cut back by 0 bases and J by 6 bases. There are 14 residues in the CDR3. Sequencing was performed on peripheral blood. The sequence was obtained from a woman in her 30s who had recovered from COVID-19. The genes are TRBV5-1 and TRBJ2-1, with TRBD2 identical over 7 bases. CDR3 coding DNA: TGCGCCAGCAGCTTGGAGGCGGGGGTCAATGAGCAGTTCTTC. This sequence encodes CASSLEAGVNEQFF.